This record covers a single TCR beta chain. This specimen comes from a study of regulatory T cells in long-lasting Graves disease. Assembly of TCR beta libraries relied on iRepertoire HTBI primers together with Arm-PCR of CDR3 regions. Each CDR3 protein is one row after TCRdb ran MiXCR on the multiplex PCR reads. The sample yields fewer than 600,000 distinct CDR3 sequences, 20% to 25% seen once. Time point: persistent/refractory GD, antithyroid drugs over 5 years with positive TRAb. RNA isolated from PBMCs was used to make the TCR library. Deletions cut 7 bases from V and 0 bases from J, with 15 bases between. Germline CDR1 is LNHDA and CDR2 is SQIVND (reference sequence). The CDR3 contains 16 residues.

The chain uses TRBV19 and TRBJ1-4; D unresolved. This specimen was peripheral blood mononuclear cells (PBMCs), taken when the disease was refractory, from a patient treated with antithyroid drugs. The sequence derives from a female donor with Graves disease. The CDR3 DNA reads TGTGCCAGTAAGAAGTTTATCGACTCAACTAATGAAAAACTGTTTTTT. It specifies CASKKFIDSTNEKLFF.